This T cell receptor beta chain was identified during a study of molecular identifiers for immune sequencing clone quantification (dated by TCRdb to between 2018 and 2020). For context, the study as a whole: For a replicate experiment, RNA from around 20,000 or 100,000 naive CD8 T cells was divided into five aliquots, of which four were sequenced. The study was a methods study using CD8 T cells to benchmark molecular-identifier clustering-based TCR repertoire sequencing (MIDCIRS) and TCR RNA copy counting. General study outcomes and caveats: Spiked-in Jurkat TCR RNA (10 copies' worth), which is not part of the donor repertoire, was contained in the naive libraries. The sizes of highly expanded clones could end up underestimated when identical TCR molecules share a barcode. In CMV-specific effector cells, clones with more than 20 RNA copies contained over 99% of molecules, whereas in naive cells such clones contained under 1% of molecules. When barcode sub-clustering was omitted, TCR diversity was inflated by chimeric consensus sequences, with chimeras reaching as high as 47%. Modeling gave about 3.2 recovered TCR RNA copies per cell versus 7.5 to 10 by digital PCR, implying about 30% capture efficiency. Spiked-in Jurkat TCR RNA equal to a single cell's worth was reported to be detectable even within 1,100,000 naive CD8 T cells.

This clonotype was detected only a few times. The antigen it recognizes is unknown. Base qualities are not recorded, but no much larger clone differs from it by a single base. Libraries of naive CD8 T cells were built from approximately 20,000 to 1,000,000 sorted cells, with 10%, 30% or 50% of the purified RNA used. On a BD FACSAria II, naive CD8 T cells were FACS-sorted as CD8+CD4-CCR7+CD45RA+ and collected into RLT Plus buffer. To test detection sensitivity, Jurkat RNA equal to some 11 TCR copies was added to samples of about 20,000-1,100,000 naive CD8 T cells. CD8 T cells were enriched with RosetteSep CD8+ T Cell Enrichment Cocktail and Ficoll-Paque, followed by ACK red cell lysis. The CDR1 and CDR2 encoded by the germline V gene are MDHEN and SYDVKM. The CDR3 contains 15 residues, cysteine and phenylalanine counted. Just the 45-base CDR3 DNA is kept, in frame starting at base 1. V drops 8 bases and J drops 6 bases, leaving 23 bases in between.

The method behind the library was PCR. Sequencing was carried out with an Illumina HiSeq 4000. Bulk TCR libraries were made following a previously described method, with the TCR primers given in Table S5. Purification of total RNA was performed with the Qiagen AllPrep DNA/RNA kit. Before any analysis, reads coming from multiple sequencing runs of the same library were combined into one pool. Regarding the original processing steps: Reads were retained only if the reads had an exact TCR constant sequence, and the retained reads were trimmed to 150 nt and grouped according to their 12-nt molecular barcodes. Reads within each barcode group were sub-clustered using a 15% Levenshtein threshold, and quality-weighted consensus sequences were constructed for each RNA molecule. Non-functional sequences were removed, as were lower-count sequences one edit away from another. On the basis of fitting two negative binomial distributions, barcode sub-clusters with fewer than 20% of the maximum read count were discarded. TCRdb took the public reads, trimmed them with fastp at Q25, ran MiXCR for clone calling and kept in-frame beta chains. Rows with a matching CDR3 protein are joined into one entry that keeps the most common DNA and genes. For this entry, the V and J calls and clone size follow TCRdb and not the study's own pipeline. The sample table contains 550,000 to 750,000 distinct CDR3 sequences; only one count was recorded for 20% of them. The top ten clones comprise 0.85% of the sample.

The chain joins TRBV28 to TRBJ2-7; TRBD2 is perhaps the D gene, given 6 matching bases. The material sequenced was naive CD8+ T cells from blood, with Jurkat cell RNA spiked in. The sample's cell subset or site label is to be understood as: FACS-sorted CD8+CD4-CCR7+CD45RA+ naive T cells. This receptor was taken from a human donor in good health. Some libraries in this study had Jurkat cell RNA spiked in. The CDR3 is CASLTQRVGVPEQYF. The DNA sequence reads TGTGCCAGCTTAACACAGCGGGTAGGAGTCCCCGAGCAGTACTTC.